A single sample gave rise to the 22 T cell receptor beta chains below, sequenced in a study of blood T cell repertoires in COVID-19. Clones were sequenced by immunoSEQ multiplex PCR, and TCRdb holds only the in-frame ones, with some missing. This table has about 140,000 clones, over 70% appearing once. Sequenced input: peripheral blood. The receptor set was obtained from a woman aged 55-70 years with acute or convalescent COVID-19.

A single count supports this clone. This chain's CDR3 is CASSDQRNPLNEQFF. CDR3 coding DNA: TGTGCCAGCAGTGACCAGCGAAACCCCTTGAATGAGCAGTTCTTC. J is TRBJ2-1 and V is TRBV6-4; D not certain. CDR1 and CDR2 from the germline V gene are MRHNA and SNTAGT. The germline V and J ends were trimmed by 2 bases and 7 bases, with 15 bases remaining between them. CDR3 length equals 15 residues.

The chain recombines TRBV11-3 with TRBJ1-1, with 8 bases lining up with TRBD1. V was pared by 6 bases and J by 5 bases, with 5 bases of the junction left unmatched. This CDR3 region has 13 residues. Germline V gene lookup returns CDR1 SGHNT and CDR2 YENEEA. The CDR3, as DNA: TGTGCCAGCAGTTCAGGGGGCTTGACTGAAGCTTTCTTT. Its translation is CASSSGGLTEAFF.

This sequence joins TRBV27 and TRBJ2-5, with a possible D match to TRBD2 (6 bases). The germline V and J ends were trimmed by 5 bases and 5 bases, with 12 bases remaining between them. In germline, CDR1 is MNHEY, CDR2 SMNVEV (reference sequence). The CDR3 loop spans 13 amino acids. The chain's CDR3 is CASSPGLAETQYF. For the CDR3, the DNA is TGTGCCAGCAGTCCGGGACTCGCCGAGACCCAGTACTTC.

This rearrangement joins TRBV11-1 to TRBJ2-5; a possible D gene is TRBD2 (6 bases). Trimming removed 3 bases from V and 4 bases from J, with 12 bases in between. This CDR3 has 14 amino acids. Germline assignment: CDR1 SGHAT and CDR2 FQDESV (reference sequence). The CDR3 DNA is TGTGCCAGCAGCTTGTTGCGGGGTTCAGAGACCCAGTACTTC. The encoded protein is CASSLLRGSETQYF.

V gene TRBV2 combines with J gene TRBJ1-2; D gene unclear. Germline CDR1 reads SNHLY; CDR2 reads FYNNEI. The CDR3 consists of 13 residues. Trimming took 8 bases from V and 6 from J, leaving 16 bases between them. CDR3 sequence (DNA): TGTGCCAGCGCTCCCGGGGAGGAGCATGGCTACACCTTC. Translation gives CASAPGEEHGYTF.

The chain joins TRBV24-1 to TRBJ2-5; possible D gene TRBD1, 6 bases. The CDR3 consists of 13 residues. V lost 9 bases and J lost 5, with 15 bases in between. Germline values: CDR1 KGHDR, CDR2 SFDVKD. CDR3 sequence reads: CATGQGHRETQYF. Here the CDR3 DNA reads TGTGCCACCGGCCAGGGGCATAGGGAGACCCAGTACTTC.

J is TRBJ1-6 and V is TRBV4-1; TRBD1 agrees at 8 bases. The CDR3 loop spans 18 amino acids. Trimming cost V 0 bases and J 8 bases; bases outside gene matches: 12. Germline V CDR1 and CDR2: MGHRA, YSYEKL. CDR3 residues: CASSQDGWTGRLDSPLHF. CDR3 coding DNA: TGCGCCAGCAGCCAAGATGGGTGGACAGGGCGGCTAGATTCACCCCTCCACTTT.

The chain combines TRBV5-1 with TRBJ1-5; 7 bases align to TRBD1. This CDR3 has 14 amino acids. The ends lost 4 bases at V and 2 bases at J; junction bases unmatched: 3. Germline V gives CDR1 SGHRS, CDR2 YFSETQ. DNA for the CDR3: TGCGCCAGCAGCCGTGGACAGGGCAATCAGCCCCAGCATTTT. Its protein product is CASSRGQGNQPQHF.

The chain combines TRBV6-1 with TRBJ1-5; D is undetermined. The CDR3 is 13 residues long. Germline V lookup: CDR1 MNHNS, CDR2 SASEGT. Trimming pared 2 bases from V and 7 bases from J, leaving 9 bases between. CDR3 coding DNA: TGTGCCAGCAGTGAATTTCAGAAACAGCCCCAGCATTTT. It specifies CASSEFQKQPQHF.

This clone was observed a handful of times. The V gene is TRBV5-1, the J gene TRBJ2-3, with TRBD1 matching over 9 bases. The CDR3 length is 14 residues. After removal of 3 bases from V and 1 base from J, the junction contained 0 bases not matched to a gene. Per germline, CDR1 SGHRS and CDR2 YFSETQ. CDR3 nucleotide sequence: TGCGCCAGCAGCTGGGACAGGGGCACAGATACGCAGTATTTT. Residues: CASSWDRGTDTQYF.

The V and J genes are TRBV11-2 and TRBJ1-2; D is uncertain. In germline, CDR1 is SGHAT, CDR2 FQNNGV. The CDR3 has 15 residues. Trimming cost V 1 base and J 5 bases, with 14 bases left between them. The CDR3 DNA reads as TGTGCCAGCAGCTTAGGGGGAGGGCTGGGATATGGCTACACCTTC. It codes for CASSLGGGLGYGYTF.

This clone occurred many times. The chain carries TRBV9 and TRBJ2-7, with a weak D call TRBD1 (6 bases). V lost 4 bases and J lost 10, with 18 bases in between. The length of the CDR3 is 13 residues. CDR1 and CDR2 from the germline V gene are SGDLS and YYNGEE. The CDR3 sequence is CASSPSAEGVQYF. The DNA for the CDR3 is TGTGCCAGCAGCCCGTCTGCCGAGGGGGTTCAGTACTTC.

This chain joins TRBV11-2 and TRBJ2-7; possibly TRBD2 for D (6 bases). CDR1 is SGHAT and CDR2 is FQNNGV in the germline V gene. The CDR3 is 15 residues long. Trimming shortened V by 5 bases and J by 1 base, and 15 bases separated the two germline ends. The CDR3 DNA follows: TGTGCCAGCAGCAAACCGGTAGCGGCATCCTACGAGCAGTACTTC. It codes for CASSKPVAASYEQYF.

As DNA, the CDR3 is TGCGCCAGTGAACAGGGTACATCTGGAAACACCATATATTTT. Translated: CASEQGTSGNTIYF. The chain carries TRBV10-2 and TRBJ1-3, with D perhaps matching TRBD1 (6 bases). There are 14 residues in the CDR3. V was cut by 9 bases and J by 1 base, with 13 bases left in between. Germline loops: CDR1 WSHSY, CDR2 SAAADI.

The table lists this clone with many counts. This chain uses TRBV27 with TRBJ2-2; TRBD1 might be the D (5 bases). CDR1 and CDR2 from the germline V gene are MNHEY and SMNVEV (reference sequence). The CDR3 has 14 amino acids. Between the trimmed V and J ends, which lost 3 bases and 3 bases, there was a span of 8 bases. The CDR3 nucleotides read TGTGCCAGCAGTTTGGGGCCTTACACCGGGGAGCTGTTTTTT. It codes for CASSLGPYTGELFF.

V usage is TRBV10-1 and J usage is TRBJ2-3; 14 positions match TRBD2. The CDR3 is 16 residues long. Germline assignment: CDR1 WNHNN and CDR2 SYGVQD (reference sequence). V lost 2 bases, J lost 7 bases, and 5 bases stayed unmatched. As DNA, the CDR3 is TGCGCCAGCAGTGAGCGGACTAGCGGGAGGTCTAATACGCAGTATTTT. Its protein is CASSERTSGRSNTQYF.

This clone was found once. The chain joins TRBV2 to TRBJ1-6, with TRBD1 as a possible D gene (6 bases). Germline CDR1 SNHLY, CDR2 FYNNEI. The CDR3 is 14 residues long. Trimming left V 7 bases short and J 5 bases short, with 12 bases between. The CDR3 reads CASKHDRNNSPLHF. CDR3 coding DNA: TGTGCCAGCAAACACGACAGGAATAATTCACCCCTCCACTTT.

The chain uses TRBV7-8 and TRBJ1-5; D gene uncertain. Germline V lookup: CDR1 SGHVS, CDR2 FQNEAQ. V lost 4 bases to trimming and J lost 3 bases, with 7 bases between them. The CDR3 runs 13 residues. The CDR3 coding sequence is TGTGCCAGCAGCTCCGAAGCCAATCAGCCCCAGCATTTT. It codes for CASSSEANQPQHF.

The V and J genes are TRBV28 and TRBJ1-5; a possible D gene is TRBD1 (5 bases). Trimming pared 5 bases from V and 6 bases from J, leaving 17 bases between. Per germline, CDR1 MDHEN and CDR2 SYDVKM. There are 15 residues in the CDR3. The CDR3: CASSLRQGASQPQHF. CDR3 nucleotides: TGTGCCAGCAGTCTCAGGCAGGGTGCTTCTCAGCCCCAGCATTTT. Drawing the rest from reference TRBV28 and TRBJ1-5, the complete variable domain is DVKVTQSSRYLVKRTGEKVFLECVQDMDHENMFWYRQDPGLGLRLIYFSYDVKMKEKGDIPEGYSVSREKKERFSLILESASTNQTSMYLCASSLRQGASQPQHFGDGTRLSIL.

This clone has just one count. V is TRBV6-5 and J is TRBJ1-2, with 7 nucleotides matching TRBD1. From germline, CDR1 is MNHEY and CDR2 SVGAGI. V was pared by 6 bases and J by 7 bases, with 2 bases of the junction left unmatched. This CDR3 has 11 residues. The CDR3 nucleotides read TGTGCCAGCAGCACAGGGGCTGGCTACACCTTC. It codes for CASSTGAGYTF.

This clone was counted a few times. In DNA, the CDR3 is TGTGCCACCAGTGATTTGTCCTTCGGGGGAACCGGGGAGCTGTTTTTT. Its protein is CATSDLSFGGTGELFF. This chain connects TRBV24-1 to TRBJ2-2, with D possibly being TRBD2 (6 bases). Trimming removed 0 bases at V and 5 bases at J, with 12 bases between. Germline V gene data show CDR1 as KGHDR and CDR2 as SFDVKD. This CDR3 contains 16 residues.

The J gene is TRBJ2-5, the V gene TRBV3-1 (or the pseudogene TRBV3-2); 11 nucleotides align to TRBD2. In germline, CDR1 is LGHDT, CDR2 YNNKEL (reference sequence). The ends lost 5 bases at V and 5 bases at J; junction bases unmatched: 4. This CDR3 contains 14 residues. The CDR3 bases are TGTGCCAGCAGCTTACTAGCGGGAGTCGAGACCCAGTACTTC. This codes for CASSLLAGVETQYF.